This TCR beta chain was obtained from a study of blood T cell repertoires in COVID-19. Turning to the study itself: Samples of COVID-19 (acute and convalescent) were obtained from the United States, Italy and Spain. PBMCs, B-cell-depleted T cells, or T cells provided the cDNA or gDNA that made up the material.

TCRdb's copy holds only in-frame clones and misses some; the assay was immunoSEQ multiplex PCR. In the table there are about 330,000 clones, 92% of which are singletons. This CDR3 has 14 amino acids. V shed 6 bases and J shed 4 bases, with 12 bases lying between them. Germline CDR1 SNHLY, CDR2 FYNNEI. Sequencing was performed on PBMCs or T cells enriched from blood (not recorded which). This sequence was found in a woman aged 25 to 39 who had recovered from COVID-19. The rearrangement uses TRBV2 and TRBJ2-2; D call uncertain. CDR3 amino acids: CASRGTVSTGELFF. CDR3 DNA: TGTGCCAGCAGGGGCACGGTTTCCACCGGGGAGCTGTTTTTT.